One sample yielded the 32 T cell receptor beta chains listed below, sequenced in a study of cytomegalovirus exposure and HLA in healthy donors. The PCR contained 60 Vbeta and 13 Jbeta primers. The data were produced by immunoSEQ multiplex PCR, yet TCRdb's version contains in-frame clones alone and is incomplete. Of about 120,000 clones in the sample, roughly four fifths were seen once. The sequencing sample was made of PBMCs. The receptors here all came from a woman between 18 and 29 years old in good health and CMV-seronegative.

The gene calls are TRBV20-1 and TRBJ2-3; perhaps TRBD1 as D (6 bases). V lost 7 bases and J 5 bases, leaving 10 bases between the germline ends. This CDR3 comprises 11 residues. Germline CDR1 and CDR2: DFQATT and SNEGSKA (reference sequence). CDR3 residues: CSGGPKDTQYF. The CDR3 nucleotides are TGCAGTGGGGGGCCTAAAGATACGCAGTATTTT.

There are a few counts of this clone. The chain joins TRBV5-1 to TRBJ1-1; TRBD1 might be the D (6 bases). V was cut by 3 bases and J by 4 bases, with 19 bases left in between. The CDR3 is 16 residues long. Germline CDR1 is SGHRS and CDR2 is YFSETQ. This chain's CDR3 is CASSSPSQVGGTEAFF. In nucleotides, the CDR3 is TGCGCCAGCAGCTCTCCCTCCCAGGTAGGGGGCACTGAAGCTTTCTTT. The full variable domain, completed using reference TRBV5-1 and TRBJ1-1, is KAGVTQTPRYLIKTRGQQVTLSCSPISGHRSVSWYQQTPGQGLQFLFEYFSETQRNKGNFPGRFSGRQFSNSRSEMNVSTLELGDSALYLCASSSPSQVGGTEAFFGQGTRLTVV.

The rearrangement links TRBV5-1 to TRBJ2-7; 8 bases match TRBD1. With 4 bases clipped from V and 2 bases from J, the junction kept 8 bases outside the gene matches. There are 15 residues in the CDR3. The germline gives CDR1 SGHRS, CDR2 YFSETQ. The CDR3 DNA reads TGCGCCAGCAGCCCGTCCGGGACAGGTACCTACGAGCAGTACTTC. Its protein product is CASSPSGTGTYEQYF.

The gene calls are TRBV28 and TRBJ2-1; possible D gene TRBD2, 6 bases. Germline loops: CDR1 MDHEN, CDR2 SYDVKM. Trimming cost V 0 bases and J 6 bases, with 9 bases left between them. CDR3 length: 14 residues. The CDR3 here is CASSLWEGSNEQFF. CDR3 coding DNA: TGTGCCAGCAGTTTATGGGAGGGGAGCAATGAGCAGTTCTTC.

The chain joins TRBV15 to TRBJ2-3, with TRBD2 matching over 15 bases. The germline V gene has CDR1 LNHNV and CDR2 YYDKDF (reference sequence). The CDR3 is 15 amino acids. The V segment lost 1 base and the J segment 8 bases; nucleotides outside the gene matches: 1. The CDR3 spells CATSRVGLAGGTQYF. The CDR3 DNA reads TGTGCCACCAGCAGAGTGGGACTAGCGGGAGGTACGCAGTATTTT.

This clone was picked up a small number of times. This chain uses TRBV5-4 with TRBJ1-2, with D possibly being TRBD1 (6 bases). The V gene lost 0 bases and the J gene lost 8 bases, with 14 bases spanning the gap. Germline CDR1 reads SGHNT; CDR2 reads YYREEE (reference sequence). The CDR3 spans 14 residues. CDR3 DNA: TGTGCCAGCAGCTTGGGGCAACAGGGATGGGGCTACACCTTC. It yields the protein CASSLGQQGWGYTF.

The CDR3 DNA is TGTGCCAGCAGTTTGACAGGGGCCCATTCACCCCTCCACTTT. Its protein product is CASSLTGAHSPLHF. J is TRBJ1-6 and V is TRBV6-5, with 8 bases that match TRBD1. Per germline, CDR1 MNHEY and CDR2 SVGAGI. The CDR3 sequence is 14 residues long. The V and J ends lost 4 bases and 8 bases, in that order; junction bases with no gene match: 4.

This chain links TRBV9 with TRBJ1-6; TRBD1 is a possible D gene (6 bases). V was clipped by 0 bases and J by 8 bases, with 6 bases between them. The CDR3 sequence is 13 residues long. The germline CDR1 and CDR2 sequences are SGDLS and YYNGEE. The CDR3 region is CASSVDRDSPLHF. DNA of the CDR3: TGTGCCAGCAGCGTAGACAGGGATTCACCCCTCCACTTT. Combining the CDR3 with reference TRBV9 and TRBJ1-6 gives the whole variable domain DSGVTQTPKHLITATGQRVTLRCSPRSGDLSVYWYQQSLDQGLQFLIQYYNGEERAKGNILERFSAQQFPDLHSELNLSSLELGDSALYFCASSVDRDSPLHFGNGTRLTVT.

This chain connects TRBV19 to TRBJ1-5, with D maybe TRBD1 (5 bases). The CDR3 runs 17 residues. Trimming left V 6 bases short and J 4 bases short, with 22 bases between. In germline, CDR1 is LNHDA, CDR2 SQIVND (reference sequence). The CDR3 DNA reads TGTGCCAGTAGCGGCCAGGTGGGGCGGGGCTCGAATCAGCCCCAGCATTTT. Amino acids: CASSGQVGRGSNQPQHF.

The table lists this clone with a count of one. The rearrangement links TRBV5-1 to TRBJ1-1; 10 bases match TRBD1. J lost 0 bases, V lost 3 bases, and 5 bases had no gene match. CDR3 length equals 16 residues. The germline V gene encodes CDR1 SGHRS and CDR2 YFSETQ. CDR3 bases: TGCGCCAGCAGCTGGCGACAGGGGGCTCTGAACACTGAAGCTTTCTTT. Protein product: CASSWRQGALNTEAFF.

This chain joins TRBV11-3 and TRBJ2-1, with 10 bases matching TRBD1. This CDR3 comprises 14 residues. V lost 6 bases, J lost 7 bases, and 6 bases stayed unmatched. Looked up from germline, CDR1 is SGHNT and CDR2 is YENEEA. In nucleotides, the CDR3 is TGTGCCAGCAGTTCGGACAGGGGGTTGAATGAGCAGTTCTTC. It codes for CASSSDRGLNEQFF.

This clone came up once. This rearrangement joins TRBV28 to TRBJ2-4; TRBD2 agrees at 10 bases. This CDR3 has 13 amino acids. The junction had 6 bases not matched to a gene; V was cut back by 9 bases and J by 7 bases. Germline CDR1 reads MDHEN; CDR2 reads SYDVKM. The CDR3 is CASEAGGPNIQYF. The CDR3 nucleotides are TGTGCCAGTGAAGCGGGAGGGCCGAACATTCAGTACTTC. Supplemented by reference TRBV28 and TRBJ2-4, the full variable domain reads DVKVTQSSRYLVKRTGEKVFLECVQDMDHENMFWYRQDPGLGLRLIYFSYDVKMKEKGDIPEGYSVSREKKERFSLILESASTNQTSMYLCASEAGGPNIQYFGAGTRLSVL.

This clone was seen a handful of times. The CDR3 DNA sequence: TGTGCCAGCAGCCAAGAAGAGGGGGCGGGTGGAAACACCATATATTTT. Its translation is CASSQEEGAGGNTIYF. The gene calls are TRBV4-2 and TRBJ1-3; 7 nucleotides agree with TRBD1. Losses at the gene ends were 0 bases for V and 3 bases for J; bases not matched to a gene: 5. Per the germline V gene, CDR1 is LGHNA and CDR2 is YNFKEQ. The CDR3 runs 16 residues.

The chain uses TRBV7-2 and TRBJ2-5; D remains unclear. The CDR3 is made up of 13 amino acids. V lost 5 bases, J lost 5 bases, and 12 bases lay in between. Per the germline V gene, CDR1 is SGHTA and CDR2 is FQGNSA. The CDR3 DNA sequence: TGTGCCAGCAGCGTCGTTTCCTCGGAGACCCAGTACTTC. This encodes CASSVVSSETQYF.

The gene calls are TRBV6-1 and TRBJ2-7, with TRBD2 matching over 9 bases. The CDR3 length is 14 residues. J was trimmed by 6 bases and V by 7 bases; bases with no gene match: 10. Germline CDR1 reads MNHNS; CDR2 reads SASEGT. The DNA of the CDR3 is TGTGCCAGCACCGGGACTAGCTTTGAGTCCGAGCAGTACTTC. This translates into CASTGTSFESEQYF.

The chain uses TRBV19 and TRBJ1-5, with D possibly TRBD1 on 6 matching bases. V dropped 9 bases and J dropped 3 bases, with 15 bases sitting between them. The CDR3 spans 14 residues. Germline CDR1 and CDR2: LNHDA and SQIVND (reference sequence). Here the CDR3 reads CASQPGHLNQPQHF. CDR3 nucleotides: TGTGCCAGCCAGCCGGGACACCTCAATCAGCCCCAGCATTTT.

As DNA, the CDR3 is TGCGCCAGCAGCCAACAACAGGACTACGAGCAGTACGTC. This translates into CASSQQQDYEQYV. The chain uses TRBV4-1 and TRBJ2-7; D possibly corresponds to TRBD1 (5 bases). The CDR3 is made up of 13 amino acids. CDR1 MGHRA and CDR2 YSYEKL come from the germline V gene. Trimming removed 2 bases from V and 3 bases from J, with 8 bases in between.

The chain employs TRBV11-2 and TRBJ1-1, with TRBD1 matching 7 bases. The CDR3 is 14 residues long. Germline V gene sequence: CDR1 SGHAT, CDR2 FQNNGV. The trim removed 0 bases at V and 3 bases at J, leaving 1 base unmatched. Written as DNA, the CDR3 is TGTGCCAGCAGCTTAGACAGGGGGGACACTGAAGCTTTCTTT. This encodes CASSLDRGDTEAFF.

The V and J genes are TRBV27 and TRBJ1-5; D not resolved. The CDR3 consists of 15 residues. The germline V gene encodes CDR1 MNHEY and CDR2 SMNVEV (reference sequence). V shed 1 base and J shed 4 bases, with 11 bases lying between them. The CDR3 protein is CASSLLAGSNQPQHF. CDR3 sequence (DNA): TGTGCCAGCAGTTTATTGGCAGGATCTAATCAGCCCCAGCATTTT.

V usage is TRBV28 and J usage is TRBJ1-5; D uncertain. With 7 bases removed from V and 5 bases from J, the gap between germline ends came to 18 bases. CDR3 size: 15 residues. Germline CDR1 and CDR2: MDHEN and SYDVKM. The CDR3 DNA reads TGTGCCAGCACCGTTTCCGGCTTGGGAGATCAGCCCCAGCATTTT. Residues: CASTVSGLGDQPQHF.

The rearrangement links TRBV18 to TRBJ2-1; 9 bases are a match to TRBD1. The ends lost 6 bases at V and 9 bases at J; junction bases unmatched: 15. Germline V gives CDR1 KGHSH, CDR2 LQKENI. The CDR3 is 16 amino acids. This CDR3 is CASSPVSGTGFIEQFF. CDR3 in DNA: TGTGCCAGCTCCCCTGTAAGCGGGACAGGGTTCATTGAGCAGTTCTTC.

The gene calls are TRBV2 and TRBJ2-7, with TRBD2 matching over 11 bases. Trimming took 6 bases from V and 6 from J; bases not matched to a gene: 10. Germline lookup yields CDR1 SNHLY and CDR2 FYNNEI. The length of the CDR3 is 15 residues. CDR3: CASRGNVAGGSEQYF. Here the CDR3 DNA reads TGTGCCAGCAGGGGGAATGTAGCGGGAGGGTCCGAGCAGTACTTC.

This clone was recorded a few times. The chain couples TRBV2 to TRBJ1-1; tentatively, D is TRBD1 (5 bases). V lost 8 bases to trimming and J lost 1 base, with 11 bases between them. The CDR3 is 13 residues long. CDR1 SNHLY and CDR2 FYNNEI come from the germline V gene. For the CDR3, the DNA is TGTGCCAGCGGGAGGGACGGGAACACTGAAGCTTTCTTT. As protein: CASGRDGNTEAFF. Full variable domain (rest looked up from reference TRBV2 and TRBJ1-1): EPEVTQTPSHQVTQMGQEVILRCVPISNHLYFYWYRQILGQKVEFLVSFYNNEISEKSEIFDDQFSVERPDGSNFTLKIRSTKLEDSAMYFCASGRDGNTEAFFGQGTRLTVV.

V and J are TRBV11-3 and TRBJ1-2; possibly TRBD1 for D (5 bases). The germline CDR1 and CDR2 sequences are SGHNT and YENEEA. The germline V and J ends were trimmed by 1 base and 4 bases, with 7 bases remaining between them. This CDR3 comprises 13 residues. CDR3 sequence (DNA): TGTGCCAGCAGCTTAGGACAGAGCTATGGCTACACCTTC. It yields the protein CASSLGQSYGYTF.

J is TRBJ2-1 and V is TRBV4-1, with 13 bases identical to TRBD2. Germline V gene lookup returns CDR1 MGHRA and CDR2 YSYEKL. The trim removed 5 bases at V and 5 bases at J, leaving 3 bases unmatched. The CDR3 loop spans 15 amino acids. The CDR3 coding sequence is TGCGCCAGCAGCGGACTAGCGGGAGTGAACAATGAGCAGTTCTTC. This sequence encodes CASSGLAGVNNEQFF.

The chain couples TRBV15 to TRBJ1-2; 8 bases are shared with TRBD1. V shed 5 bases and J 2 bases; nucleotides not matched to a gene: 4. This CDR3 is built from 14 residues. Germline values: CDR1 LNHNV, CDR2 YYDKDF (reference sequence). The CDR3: CATSRTGGNYGYTF. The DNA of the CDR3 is TGTGCCACCAGCCGAACAGGGGGGAACTATGGCTACACCTTC.

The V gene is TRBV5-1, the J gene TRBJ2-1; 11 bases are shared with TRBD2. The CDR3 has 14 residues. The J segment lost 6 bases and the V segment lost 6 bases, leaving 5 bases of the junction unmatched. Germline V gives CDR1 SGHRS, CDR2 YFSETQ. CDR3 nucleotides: TGCGCCAGCAAATACACTAGCGGGAGCAATGAGCAGTTCTTC. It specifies CASKYTSGSNEQFF.

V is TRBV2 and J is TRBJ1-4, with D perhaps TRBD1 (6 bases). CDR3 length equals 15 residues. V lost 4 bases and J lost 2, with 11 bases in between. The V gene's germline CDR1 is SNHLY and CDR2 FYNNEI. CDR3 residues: CASSVQGGTNEKLFF. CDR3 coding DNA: TGTGCCAGCAGTGTACAGGGCGGTACTAATGAAAAACTGTTTTTT.

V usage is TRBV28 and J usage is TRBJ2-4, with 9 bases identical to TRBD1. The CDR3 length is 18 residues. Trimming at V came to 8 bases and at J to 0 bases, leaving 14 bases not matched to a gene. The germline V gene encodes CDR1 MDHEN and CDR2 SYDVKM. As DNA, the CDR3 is TGTGCCAGCCGGAGGGGAGAGGGACAGGGTCGAGCCAAAAACATTCAGTACTTC. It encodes CASRRGEGQGRAKNIQYF.

This CDR3 is CASSATLTGIGANVLTF. The CDR3 DNA sequence: TGTGCCAGCAGCGCGACACTTACAGGGATCGGGGCCAACGTCCTGACTTTC. The rearrangement links TRBV5-4 to TRBJ2-6; the D gene is possibly TRBD1 (6 bases). The CDR3 sequence is 17 residues long. Trimming took off 4 bases at V and 4 bases at J, with 18 bases between the two ends. Germline V gives CDR1 SGHNT, CDR2 YYREEE (reference sequence).

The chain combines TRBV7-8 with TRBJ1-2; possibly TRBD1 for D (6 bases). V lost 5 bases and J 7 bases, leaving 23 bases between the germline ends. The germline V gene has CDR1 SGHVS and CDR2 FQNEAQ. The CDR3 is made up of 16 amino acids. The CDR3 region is CASSLPDSPIQGGYTF. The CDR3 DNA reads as TGTGCCAGCAGCCTACCGGACAGCCCCATTCAGGGTGGCTACACCTTC.

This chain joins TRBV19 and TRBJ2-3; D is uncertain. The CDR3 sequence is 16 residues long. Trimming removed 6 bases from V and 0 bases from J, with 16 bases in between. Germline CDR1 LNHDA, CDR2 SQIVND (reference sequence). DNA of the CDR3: TGTGCCAGTAGGAGCATACGTGGGCTTAGCACAGATACGCAGTATTTT. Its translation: CASRSIRGLSTDTQYF.